The 6 T cell receptor beta chains presented below share a single source sample, sequenced in a study of cytomegalovirus exposure and HLA in healthy donors (dated by TCRdb to 2015 to 2018). Library preparation employed the immunoSEQ multiplex PCR assay. Sourced from immuneACCESS, this table was stored by TCRdb with only in-frame sequences that have V and J called. A share of the clones is absent; for the studies checked, an unresolved V gene accounts for under half, and the remainder has no known explanation. Across this sample there are 110,000 to 150,000 clones, with roughly 81% seen only once. The ten most abundant clones make up approximately 1.5% of the sample. Sequencing was carried out using PBMCs. The receptors originated from a woman aged 25 to 39 in good health and CMV-seronegative.

The rearrangement uses TRBV11-2 and TRBJ2-7; 11 nucleotides line up with TRBD2. Germline V gene sequence: CDR1 SGHAT, CDR2 FQNNGV. The CDR3 is 15 amino acids. Germline trimming cut 1 base from V and 4 bases from J; bases unmatched to any gene: 3. For the CDR3, the DNA is TGTGCCAGCAGCTTAGCGACTAGCGGGGAATACGAGCAGTACTTC. Translation gives CASSLATSGEYEQYF.

The chain uses TRBV28 and TRBJ1-2, with a weak D call TRBD1 (6 bases). With 6 bases removed from V and 6 bases from J, the gap between germline ends came to 17 bases. This CDR3 has 14 amino acids. Germline V CDR1 and CDR2: MDHEN, SYDVKM. The CDR3 DNA reads TGTGCCAGCAGGCCCCAGGGGTCCCCTCATGGCTACACCTTC. Its protein product is CASRPQGSPHGYTF.

The rearrangement joins TRBV7-9 to TRBJ2-7; D possibly corresponds to TRBD2 (6 bases). V was trimmed by 2 bases and J by 5 bases, leaving 16 bases between them. The CDR3 runs to 15 residues. Germline assignment: CDR1 SEHNR and CDR2 FQNEAQ (reference sequence). For the CDR3, the DNA is TGTGCCAGCAGCTTACGTGGGGAGGTTTCCCACGAGCAGTACTTC. Encoded protein: CASSLRGEVSHEQYF.

The chain uses TRBV2 and TRBJ1-2; D perhaps matches TRBD1 (6 bases). The CDR3 is 15 residues long. The V gene lost 0 bases and the J gene lost 7 bases, with 15 bases spanning the gap. Germline CDR1 is SNHLY and CDR2 is FYNNEI. Here the CDR3 reads CASSEARGGASGYTF. Written as DNA, the CDR3 is TGTGCCAGCAGTGAAGCGCGTGGGGGGGCCAGTGGCTACACCTTC.

This clone showed up just a few times. V usage is TRBV7-2 and J usage is TRBJ1-6, with TRBD1 matching 9 bases. The CDR3 has 14 amino acids. The trim removed 6 bases at V and 11 bases at J, leaving 8 bases unmatched. Germline V gene lookup returns CDR1 SGHTA and CDR2 FQGNSA. The CDR3 nucleotides are TGTGCCAGCAGGCTAGGGACAGGGATAACACCCCTCCACTTT. Protein: CASRLGTGITPLHF.

The chain links TRBV27 to TRBJ2-7; the D gene is possibly TRBD1 (6 bases). CDR3 length: 16 amino acids. Between the trimmed V and J ends, which lost 5 bases and 3 bases, there was a span of 20 bases. Germline V gene sequence: CDR1 MNHEY, CDR2 SMNVEV (reference sequence). The CDR3 spells CASSPRDGGGYYEQYF. In nucleotides, the CDR3 is TGTGCCAGCAGTCCTCGGGACGGTGGGGGCTACTACGAGCAGTACTTC.